These 30 T cell receptor beta chains came from one sample sequenced in a study of blood T cell repertoires in COVID-19 (dated by TCRdb to 2018 to 2021). The library was produced with the immunoSEQ multiplex PCR assay. TCRdb carries this immuneACCESS record with in-frame sequences only. Its versions omit some clonotypes, under half of them owing to an unresolved V gene in the studies checked, with the rest unexplained. The sample has hundreds of thousands of clones on record, around 87% of them singletons. The top ten clones comprise 2.3% of the sample. The sample consisted of peripheral blood. The source is a woman aged 60-75 years with COVID-19, enrolled during active disease.

In its sample, this clone was seen a few times. The chain combines TRBV4-2 with TRBJ2-5; possibly TRBD1 for D (6 bases). The CDR3 runs 15 residues. Germline V CDR1 and CDR2: LGHNA, YNFKEQ. The V and J ends lost 1 base and 9 bases respectively, with 18 bases between them. The CDR3: CASSQVQAGVVAQYF. The CDR3 region has the DNA TGTGCCAGCAGCCAAGTTCAGGCAGGGGTCGTGGCCCAGTACTTC.

V and J are TRBV5-1 and TRBJ2-3; D gene uncertain. Germline V lookup: CDR1 SGHRS, CDR2 YFSETQ. The ends were cut back, 0 bases at V and 2 bases at J, with 4 bases in the middle. This CDR3 comprises 13 residues. In nucleotides, the CDR3 is TGCGCCAGCAGCTTGGACTCCACAGATACGCAGTATTTT. It translates to CASSLDSTDTQYF.

This clone appeared a single time. The rearrangement links TRBV3-1 (or the pseudogene TRBV3-2) to TRBJ1-4, with 8 nucleotides matching TRBD1. The junction had 6 bases not matched to a gene; V was cut back by 7 bases and J by 2 bases. CDR3 length: 15 residues. Per the germline V gene, CDR1 is LGHDT and CDR2 is YNNKEL (reference sequence). CDR3 residues: CASTGGAGTNEKLFF. The CDR3 bases are TGTGCCAGCACAGGGGGCGCCGGGACTAATGAAAAACTGTTTTTT.

The rearrangement joins TRBV5-5 to TRBJ1-1; a weak D match, TRBD1 (6 bases). Between the trimmed V and J ends, which lost 6 bases and 10 bases, there was a span of 19 bases. There are 13 residues in the CDR3. Per germline, CDR1 SGHKS and CDR2 YYEKEE (reference sequence). CDR3 nucleotides: TGTGCCAGCAATGCACAGGGTGGCGTTGGAGCTTTCTTT. Encoded protein: CASNAQGGVGAFF. The full variable domain, rest sourced from reference TRBV5-5 and TRBJ1-1, is DAGVTQSPTHLIKTRGQQVTLRCSPISGHKSVSWYQQVLGQGPQFIFQYYEKEERGRGNFPDRFSARQFPNYSSELNVNALLLGDSALYLCASNAQGGVGAFFGQGTRLTVV.

The chain carries TRBV7-3 and TRBJ1-2, with D tentatively TRBD1 (5 bases). V lost 5 bases and J 4 bases, leaving 11 bases between the germline ends. The CDR3 spans 13 residues. Germline loops: CDR1 SGHTA, CDR2 FQGTGA. CDR3 amino acids: CASSGRAGYGYTF. CDR3 DNA sequence: TGTGCCAGCAGCGGCAGGGCCGGCTATGGCTACACCTTC.

The V gene is TRBV7-3, the J gene TRBJ2-1; D is perhaps TRBD2 (6 bases). The CDR3 is 12 amino acids. Trimming removed 8 bases at V and 6 bases at J, with 11 bases between. The germline CDR1 and CDR2 sequences are SGHTA and FQGTGA. As DNA, the CDR3 is TGTGCCAGCGCGGGGTACGGCAATGAGCAGTTCTTC. This gives the protein CASAGYGNEQFF.

Only one count was recorded for this clone. The J gene is TRBJ2-3, the V gene TRBV19, with a tentative D call TRBD2 (6 bases). The germline CDR1 and CDR2 sequences are LNHDA and SQIVND (reference sequence). With 9 bases removed from V and 1 base from J, the gap between germline ends came to 17 bases. The CDR3 runs 15 residues. The CDR3 here is CASTVGGGGTDTQYF. For the CDR3, the DNA is TGTGCCAGCACTGTTGGAGGCGGGGGCACAGATACGCAGTATTTT. The complete variable domain, with remaining parts taken from reference TRBV19 and TRBJ2-3, reads DGGITQSPKYLFRKEGQNVTLSCEQNLNHDAMYWYRQDPGQGLRLIYYSQIVNDFQKGDIAEGYSVSREKKESFPLTVTSAQKNPTAFYLCASTVGGGGTDTQYFGPGTRLTVL.

V is TRBV9 and J is TRBJ2-3; a possible D gene is TRBD2 (6 bases). V lost 3 bases and J lost 6, with 17 bases in between. The V gene's germline CDR1 is SGDLS and CDR2 YYNGEE. The length of the CDR3 is 15 residues. In nucleotides, the CDR3 is TGTGCCAGCAGCGCGAACAGACTAGGGGTTGATACGCAGTATTTT. Its translation: CASSANRLGVDTQYF.

The chain links TRBV7-9 to TRBJ1-2, with TRBD1 identical over 7 bases. The CDR3 is 14 amino acids. CDR1 is SEHNR and CDR2 is FQNEAQ in the germline V gene (reference sequence). Losses at the gene ends were 3 bases for V and 8 bases for J; bases not matched to a gene: 9. The CDR3 DNA follows: TGTGCCAGCAGCTTTATTGACAGGGTACCCGGCTACACCTTC. It encodes CASSFIDRVPGYTF.

The chain joins TRBV6-5 to TRBJ2-5, with D unresolved. With 8 bases removed from V and 0 bases from J, the gap between germline ends came to 16 bases. Germline CDR1 MNHEY, CDR2 SVGAGI. CDR3 length equals 15 residues. The CDR3 DNA follows: TGTGCCAGCTCCTCTCCGGCGGTGTACCAAGAGACCCAGTACTTC. This sequence encodes CASSSPAVYQETQYF.

The V gene is TRBV7-3, the J gene TRBJ2-1, with 11 bases that match TRBD2. After removal of 5 bases from V and 3 bases from J, the junction contained 6 bases not matched to a gene. The germline gives CDR1 SGHTA, CDR2 FQGTGA. CDR3 length: 16 amino acids. The CDR3 is CASSPQLAGVYNEQFF. The CDR3 bases are TGTGCCAGCAGCCCGCAACTAGCGGGGGTCTACAATGAGCAGTTCTTC.

The chain links TRBV7-2 to TRBJ2-7; TRBD1 matches at 10 bases. V lost 4 bases to trimming and J lost 3 bases; unmatched junction nucleotides: 6. Germline assignment: CDR1 SGHTA and CDR2 FQGNSA. This CDR3 is 15 amino acids long. CDR3 coding DNA: TGTGCCAGCAGCTCCTTGACAGGGGGCATCTACGAGCAGTACTTC. Protein sequence: CASSSLTGGIYEQYF.

This chain joins TRBV29-1 and TRBJ2-7; weak D call: TRBD1 (6 bases). Germline values: CDR1 SQVTM, CDR2 ANQGSEA. This CDR3 is 16 amino acids long. Trimming left V 2 bases short and J 2 bases short, with 19 bases between. The CDR3 sequence: CSVEFTGGQGTYEQYF. The CDR3 nucleotides read TGCAGCGTTGAATTTACGGGCGGGCAGGGGACCTACGAGCAGTACTTC.

This chain joins TRBV24-1 and TRBJ2-3; D not resolved. The CDR3 contains 14 residues. The germline V gene has CDR1 KGHDR and CDR2 SFDVKD. With 3 bases removed from V and 0 bases from J, the gap between germline ends came to 6 bases. The CDR3 region is CATSDRWSTDTQYF. DNA of the CDR3: TGTGCCACCAGTGATCGGTGGAGCACAGATACGCAGTATTTT.

V usage is TRBV6-2 or TRBV6-3 and J usage is TRBJ1-5; D may be TRBD1 (6 bases). V was cut by 2 bases and J by 5 bases, with 10 bases left in between. This CDR3 contains 14 residues. Germline CDR1 and CDR2: MNHEY and SVGEGT. CDR3 residues: CASSYRAGDQPQHF. The CDR3 DNA sequence: TGTGCCAGCAGTTACCGGGCAGGGGATCAGCCCCAGCATTTT.

The chain couples TRBV11-2 to TRBJ1-5; 9 nucleotides align to TRBD1. Germline-derived CDR1 and CDR2 are SGHAT and FQNNGV. The CDR3 has 14 amino acids. J was trimmed by 12 bases and V by 6 bases; bases with no gene match: 12. CDR3 in DNA: TGTGCCAGCAGATTCAGACAGGGGGTAGAAGGCCAGCATTTT. It specifies CASRFRQGVEGQHF.

The chain combines TRBV15 with TRBJ2-7, with 9 nucleotides matching TRBD1. Per germline, CDR1 LNHNV and CDR2 YYDKDF (reference sequence). The CDR3 has 15 residues. V lost 5 bases, J lost 1 base, and 6 bases stayed unmatched. CDR3 region: CATSGSGTGSYEQYF. CDR3 DNA sequence: TGTGCCACCAGCGGATCCGGGACAGGGTCCTACGAGCAGTACTTC.

J is TRBJ1-2 and V is TRBV2; 7 nucleotides agree with TRBD1. The CDR3 runs 14 residues. The J segment lost 4 bases and the V segment lost 9 bases, leaving 11 bases of the junction unmatched. Germline assignment: CDR1 SNHLY and CDR2 FYNNEI. CDR3 sequence: CARKGDSPFYGYTF. The CDR3 DNA reads as TGTGCCAGGAAGGGGGACAGCCCCTTCTATGGCTACACCTTC.

The V and J genes are TRBV6-5 and TRBJ1-1, with 7 bases matching TRBD1. Germline V gene data show CDR1 as MNHEY and CDR2 as SVGAGI. The length of the CDR3 is 15 residues. V was clipped by 4 bases and J by 4 bases; unmatched bases: 9. CDR3 in amino acids: CASSLRQGWTTEAFF. CDR3 in DNA: TGTGCCAGCAGTTTAAGACAGGGATGGACCACTGAAGCTTTCTTT.

V is TRBV30 and J is TRBJ2-3; possible D gene TRBD2, 6 bases. The CDR3 extends over 14 amino acids. The germline V gene has CDR1 GTSNPN and CDR2 SVGIG (reference sequence). Trimming left V 5 bases short and J 3 bases short, with 15 bases between. CDR3 nucleotide sequence: TGTGCCTGGGCTGGAGGGGTGAGAACAGATACGCAGTATTTT. Translation: CAWAGGVRTDTQYF. Complete variable domain (other parts from reference TRBV30 and TRBJ2-3): SQTIHQWPATLVQPVGSPLSLECTVEGTSNPNLYWYRQAAGRGLQLLFYSVGIGQISSEVPQNLSASRPQDRQFILSSKKLLLSDSGFYLCAWAGGVRTDTQYFGPGTRLTVL.

V and J are TRBV15 and TRBJ1-2; D gene uncertain. Germline CDR1 LNHNV, CDR2 YYDKDF (reference sequence). This CDR3 region has 13 residues. V lost 3 bases, J lost 5 bases, and 10 bases lay in between. The CDR3 DNA sequence: TGTGCCACCAGCAGGAGTCCCTCTTATGGCTACACCTTC. Its translation is CATSRSPSYGYTF.

The genes are TRBV15 and TRBJ2-5, with D tentatively TRBD2 (6 bases). This CDR3 comprises 14 residues. Trimming left V 5 bases short and J 5 bases short, with 15 bases between. The germline gives CDR1 LNHNV, CDR2 YYDKDF (reference sequence). This CDR3 reads CATSGRGGGETQYF. In DNA form, the CDR3 reads TGTGCCACCAGCGGACGGGGAGGCGGCGAGACCCAGTACTTC.

This clone occurred a few times. The chain uses TRBV3-1 (or the pseudogene TRBV3-2) and TRBJ1-3, with D maybe TRBD1 (6 bases). Trimming shortened V by 8 bases and J by 2 bases, and 13 bases separated the two germline ends. CDR3 length equals 14 residues. In germline, CDR1 is LGHDT, CDR2 YNNKEL (reference sequence). The CDR3 region has the DNA TGTGCCAGCGGTTTGACAGGTGCTGGAAACACCATATATTTT. Protein sequence: CASGLTGAGNTIYF.

The chain has TRBV5-1 and TRBJ1-4, with TRBD1 matching 7 bases. V shed 4 bases and J 8 bases; nucleotides not matched to a gene: 8. Per the germline V gene, CDR1 is SGHRS and CDR2 is YFSETQ. The CDR3 spans 14 residues. The CDR3 DNA reads as TGCGCCAGCAGCGCCGAGACAGGGAACGAAAAACTGTTTTTT. Its protein product is CASSAETGNEKLFF.

J is TRBJ2-1 and V is TRBV5-4; 15 bases agree with TRBD2. Trimming took 4 bases from V and 8 from J; bases not matched to a gene: 4. The CDR3 consists of 15 residues. Germline values: CDR1 SGHNT, CDR2 YYREEE (reference sequence). CDR3 protein: CASSRGLAGGYEQFF. The CDR3 nucleotides read TGTGCCAGCAGCCGGGGACTAGCGGGGGGTTATGAGCAGTTCTTC. The whole variable domain, remainder taken from reference TRBV5-4 and TRBJ2-1, is ETGVTQSPTHLIKTRGQQVTLRCSSQSGHNTVSWYQQALGQGPQFIFQYYREEENGRGNFPPRFSGLQFPNYSSELNVNALELDDSALYLCASSRGLAGGYEQFFGPGTRLTVL.

The rearrangement links TRBV28 to TRBJ2-7, with a possible D match to TRBD2 (7 bases). From germline, CDR1 is MDHEN and CDR2 SYDVKM. The length of the CDR3 is 15 residues. Deletions cut 5 bases from V and 2 bases from J, with 16 bases between. CDR3 bases: TGTGCCAGCAGTCCCCGGACAGCGGGAACCTACGAGCAGTACTTC. Protein product: CASSPRTAGTYEQYF.

The V and J genes are TRBV5-4 and TRBJ1-5; 7 positions agree with TRBD1. V shed 4 bases and J 0 bases; nucleotides not matched to a gene: 13. This CDR3 has 18 residues. The germline gives CDR1 SGHNT, CDR2 YYREEE (reference sequence). Written as DNA, the CDR3 is TGTGCCAGCAGCGACAAAAGCTTGGGACAGTTTAGCAATCAGCCCCAGCATTTT. It translates to CASSDKSLGQFSNQPQHF.

The chain links TRBV11-2 to TRBJ1-2; D perhaps matches TRBD1 (5 bases). The CDR3 loop spans 13 amino acids. Trimming took off 5 bases at V and 6 bases at J, with 13 bases between the two ends. Germline CDR1 and CDR2: SGHAT and FQNNGV. CDR3 loop: CASSPDRFNGYTF. CDR3 in DNA: TGTGCCAGCAGCCCCGACAGATTCAATGGCTACACCTTC.

The rearrangement uses TRBV7-8 and TRBJ1-2; D may be TRBD1 (5 bases). Germline V CDR1 and CDR2: SGHVS, FQNEAQ. V lost 1 base, J lost 3 bases, and 12 bases lay in between. This CDR3 spans 15 amino acids. As DNA, the CDR3 is TGTGCCAGCAGCTTAGAGGTGACAGCCTACTATGGCTACACCTTC. Its translation: CASSLEVTAYYGYTF.

The sample holds one count of this clone. The genes are TRBV21-1 and TRBJ2-7; TRBD2, the table's D call, lacks a check against the DNA. TRBV21-1 is flagged as a pseudogene. The CDR3 contains 19 residues. The CDR3 bases are TGTGCCAGCAGCTCCTTCTCCCCGAGGGGGGGGCTAGGACCCATTGAGCAGTACTTC. It yields the protein CASSSFSPRGGLGPIEQYF.